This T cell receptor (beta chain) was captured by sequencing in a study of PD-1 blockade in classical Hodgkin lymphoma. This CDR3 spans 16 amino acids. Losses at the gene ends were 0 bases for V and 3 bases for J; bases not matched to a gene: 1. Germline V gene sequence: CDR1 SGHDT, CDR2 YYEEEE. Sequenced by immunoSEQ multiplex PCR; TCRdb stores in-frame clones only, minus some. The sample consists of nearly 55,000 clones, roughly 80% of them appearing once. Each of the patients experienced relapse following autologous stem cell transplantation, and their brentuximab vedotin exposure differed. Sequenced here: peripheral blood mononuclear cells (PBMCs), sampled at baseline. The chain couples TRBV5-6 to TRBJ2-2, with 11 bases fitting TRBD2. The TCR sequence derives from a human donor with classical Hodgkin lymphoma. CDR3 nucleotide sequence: TGTGCCAGCAGCTTGGGACTAGCGGGACACACCGGGGAGCTGTTTTTT. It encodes CASSLGLAGHTGELFF.